This T cell receptor (beta chain) was recovered during a study of OX40 agonist ivuxolimab in advanced cancers. Study overall: Enrolled patients in dose escalation had cancers that were hepatocellular carcinoma, melanoma, renal cell or head and neck cancer. General study points: A proportion of nonresponders additionally exhibited low normalized T-cell clonal expansion.

Per the germline V gene, CDR1 is MDHEN and CDR2 is SYDVKM. This CDR3 is 17 amino acids long. V was trimmed by 3 bases and J by 0 bases, leaving 14 bases between them. Method: immunoSEQ multiplex PCR; TCRdb's copy keeps in-frame clones and lacks some. The repertoire holds roughly 46,000 clones, with about 91% as singletons. Details on this clone: What it binds is not known.

The rearrangement joins TRBV28 to TRBJ1-4, with D possibly being TRBD1 (6 bases). The clonotype was recovered from an adult with an advanced solid tumor such as melanoma, head and neck, liver or kidney cancer. Material: CD4+ or CD8+ T cells sorted from blood, obtained in a trial of the OX40 agonist ivuxolimab. DNA of the CDR3: TGTGCCAGCAGTTTCGGACAGTTAGTTGCAACTAATGAAAAACTGTTTTTT. Its translation is CASSFGQLVATNEKLFF.